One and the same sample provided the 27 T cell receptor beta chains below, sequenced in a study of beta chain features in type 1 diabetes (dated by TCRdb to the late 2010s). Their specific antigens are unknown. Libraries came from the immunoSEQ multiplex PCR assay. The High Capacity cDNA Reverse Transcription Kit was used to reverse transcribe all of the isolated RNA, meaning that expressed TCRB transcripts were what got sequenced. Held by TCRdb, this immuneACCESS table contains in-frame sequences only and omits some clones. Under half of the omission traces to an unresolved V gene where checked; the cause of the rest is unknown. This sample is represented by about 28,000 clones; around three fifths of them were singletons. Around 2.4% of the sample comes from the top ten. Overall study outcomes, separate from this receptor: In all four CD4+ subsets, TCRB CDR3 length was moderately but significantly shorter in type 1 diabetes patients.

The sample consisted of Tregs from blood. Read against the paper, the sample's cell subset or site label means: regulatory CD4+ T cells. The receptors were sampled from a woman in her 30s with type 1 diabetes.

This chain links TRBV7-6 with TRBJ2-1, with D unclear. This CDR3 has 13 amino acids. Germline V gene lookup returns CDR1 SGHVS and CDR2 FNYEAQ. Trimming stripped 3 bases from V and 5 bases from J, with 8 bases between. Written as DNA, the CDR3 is TGTGCCAGCAGCTTCTCGCGGAACAATGAGCAGTTCTTC. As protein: CASSFSRNNEQFF.

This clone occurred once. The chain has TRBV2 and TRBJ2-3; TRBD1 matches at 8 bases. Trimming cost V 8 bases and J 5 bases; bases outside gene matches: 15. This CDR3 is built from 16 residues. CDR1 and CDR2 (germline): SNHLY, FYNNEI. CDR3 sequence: CASRLQIRGLGDTQYF. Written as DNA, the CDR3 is TGTGCCAGCCGCTTACAGATCAGGGGGCTGGGAGATACGCAGTATTTT. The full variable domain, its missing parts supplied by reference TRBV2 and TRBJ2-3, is EPEVTQTPSHQVTQMGQEVILRCVPISNHLYFYWYRQILGQKVEFLVSFYNNEISEKSEIFDDQFSVERPDGSNFTLKIRSTKLEDSAMYFCASRLQIRGLGDTQYFGPGTRLTVL.

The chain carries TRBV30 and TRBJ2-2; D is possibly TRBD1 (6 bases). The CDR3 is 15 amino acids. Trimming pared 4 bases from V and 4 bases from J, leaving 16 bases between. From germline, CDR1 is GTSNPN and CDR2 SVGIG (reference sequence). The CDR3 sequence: CAWIRTVRATGELFF. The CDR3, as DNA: TGTGCCTGGATCCGGACAGTTCGTGCCACCGGGGAGCTGTTTTTT.

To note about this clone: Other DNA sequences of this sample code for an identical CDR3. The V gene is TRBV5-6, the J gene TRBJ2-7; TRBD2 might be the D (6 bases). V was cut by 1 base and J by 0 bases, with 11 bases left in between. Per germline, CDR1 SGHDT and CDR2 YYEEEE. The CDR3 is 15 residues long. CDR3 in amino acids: CASSLFGGGSYEQYF. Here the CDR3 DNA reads TGTGCCAGCAGCTTGTTTGGGGGAGGCTCCTACGAGCAGTACTTC.

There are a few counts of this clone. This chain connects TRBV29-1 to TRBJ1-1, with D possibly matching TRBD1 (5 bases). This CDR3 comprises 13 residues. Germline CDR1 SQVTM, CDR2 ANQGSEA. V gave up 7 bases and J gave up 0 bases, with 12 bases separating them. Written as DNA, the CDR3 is TGCAGCGGTGGGAAGGGGATGAACACTGAAGCTTTCTTT. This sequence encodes CSGGKGMNTEAFF.

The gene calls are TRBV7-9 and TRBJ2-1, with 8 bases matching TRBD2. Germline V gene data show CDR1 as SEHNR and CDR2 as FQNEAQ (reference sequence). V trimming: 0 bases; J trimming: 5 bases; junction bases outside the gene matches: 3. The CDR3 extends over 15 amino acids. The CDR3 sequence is CASSLAGGADNEQFF. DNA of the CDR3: TGTGCCAGCAGCTTAGCCGGGGGGGCGGACAATGAGCAGTTCTTC.

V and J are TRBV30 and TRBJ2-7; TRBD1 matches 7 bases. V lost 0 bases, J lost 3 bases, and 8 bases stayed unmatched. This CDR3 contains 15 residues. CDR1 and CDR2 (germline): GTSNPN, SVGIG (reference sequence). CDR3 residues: CAWSVPTGLRYEQYF. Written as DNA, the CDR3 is TGTGCCTGGAGTGTTCCGACAGGGTTACGCTACGAGCAGTACTTC.

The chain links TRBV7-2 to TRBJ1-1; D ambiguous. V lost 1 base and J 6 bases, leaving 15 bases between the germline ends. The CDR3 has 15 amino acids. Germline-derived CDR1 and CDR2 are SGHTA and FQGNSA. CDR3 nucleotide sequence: TGTGCCAGCAGCTTAGAGTCTCTTTGGGCAGCTGAAGCTTTCTTT. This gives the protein CASSLESLWAAEAFF.

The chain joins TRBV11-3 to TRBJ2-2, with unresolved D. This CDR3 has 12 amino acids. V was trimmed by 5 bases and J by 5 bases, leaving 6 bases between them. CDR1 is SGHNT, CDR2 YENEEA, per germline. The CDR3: CASSPVTGELFF. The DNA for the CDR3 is TGTGCCAGCAGCCCCGTTACCGGGGAGCTGTTTTTT.

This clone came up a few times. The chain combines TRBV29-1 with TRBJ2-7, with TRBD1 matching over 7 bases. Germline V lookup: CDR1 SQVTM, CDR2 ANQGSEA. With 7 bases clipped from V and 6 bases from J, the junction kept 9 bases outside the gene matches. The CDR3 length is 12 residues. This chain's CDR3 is CSATTGYVEQYF. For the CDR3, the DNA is TGCAGCGCTACGACAGGGTACGTCGAGCAGTACTTC.

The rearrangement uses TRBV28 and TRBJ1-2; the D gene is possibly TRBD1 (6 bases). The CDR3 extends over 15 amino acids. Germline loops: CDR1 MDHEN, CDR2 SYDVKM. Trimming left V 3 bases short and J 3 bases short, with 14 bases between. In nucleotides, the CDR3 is TGTGCCAGCAGTTTTGGAGCAGGGGTTGACTATGGCTACACCTTC. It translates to CASSFGAGVDYGYTF.

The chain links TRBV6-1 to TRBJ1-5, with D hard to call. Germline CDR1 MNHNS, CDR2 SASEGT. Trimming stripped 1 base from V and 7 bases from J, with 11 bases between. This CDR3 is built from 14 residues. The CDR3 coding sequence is TGTGCCAGCAGTGAAGGCAGGACTCGGCAGCCCCAGCATTTT. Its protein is CASSEGRTRQPQHF.

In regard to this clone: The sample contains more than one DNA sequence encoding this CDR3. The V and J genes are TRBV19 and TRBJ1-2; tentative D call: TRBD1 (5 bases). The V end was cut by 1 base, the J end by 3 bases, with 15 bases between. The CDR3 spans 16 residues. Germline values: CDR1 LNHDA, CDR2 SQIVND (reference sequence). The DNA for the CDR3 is TGTGCCAGTAGTATAGCCCCGGGGCGGGGTGACTATGGCTACACCTTC. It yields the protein CASSIAPGRGDYGYTF.

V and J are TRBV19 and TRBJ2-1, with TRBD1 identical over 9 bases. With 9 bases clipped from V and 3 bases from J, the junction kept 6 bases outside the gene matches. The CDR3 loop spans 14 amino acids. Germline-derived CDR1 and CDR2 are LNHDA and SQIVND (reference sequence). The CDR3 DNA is TGTGCCAGCCGACAGGGGGGAGGCTACAATGAGCAGTTCTTC. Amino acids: CASRQGGGYNEQFF.

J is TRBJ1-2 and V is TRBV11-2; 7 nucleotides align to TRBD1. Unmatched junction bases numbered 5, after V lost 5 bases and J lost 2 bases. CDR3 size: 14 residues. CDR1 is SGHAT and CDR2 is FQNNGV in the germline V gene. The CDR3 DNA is TGTGCCAGCAGCGATGGGACAGAAAACTATGGCTACACCTTC. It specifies CASSDGTENYGYTF.

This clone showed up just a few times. This CDR3 reads CASSRGLADTDTQYF. For the CDR3, the DNA is TGTGCCAGCAGCCGGGGACTAGCGGACACAGATACGCAGTATTTT. J is TRBJ2-3 and V is TRBV4-2, with 11 nucleotides matching TRBD2. V lost 4 bases, J lost 2 bases, and 2 bases stayed unmatched. The CDR3 length is 15 residues. The germline CDR1 and CDR2 sequences are LGHNA and YNFKEQ.

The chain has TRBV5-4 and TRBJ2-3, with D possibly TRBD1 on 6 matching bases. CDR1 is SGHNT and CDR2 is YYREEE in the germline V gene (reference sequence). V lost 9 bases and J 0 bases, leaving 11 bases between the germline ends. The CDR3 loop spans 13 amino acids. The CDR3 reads CATRQASTDTQYF. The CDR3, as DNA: TGTGCCACCCGACAGGCTAGCACAGATACGCAGTATTTT.

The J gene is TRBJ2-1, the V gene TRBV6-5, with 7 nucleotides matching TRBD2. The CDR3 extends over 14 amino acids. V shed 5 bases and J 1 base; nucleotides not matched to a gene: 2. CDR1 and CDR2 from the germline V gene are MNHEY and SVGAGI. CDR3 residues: CASSGTKSYNEQFF. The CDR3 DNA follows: TGTGCCAGCAGTGGGACTAAATCCTACAATGAGCAGTTCTTC.

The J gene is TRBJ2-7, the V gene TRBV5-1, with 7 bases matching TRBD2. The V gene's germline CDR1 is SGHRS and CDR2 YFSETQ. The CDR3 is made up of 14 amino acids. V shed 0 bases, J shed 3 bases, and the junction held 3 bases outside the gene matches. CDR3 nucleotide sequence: TGCGCCAGCAGCTTGGACGGGACTAACTACGAGCAGTACTTC. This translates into CASSLDGTNYEQYF.

The CDR3 loop is CASSSQTGELFF. In nucleotides, the CDR3 is TGCGCCAGCAGCTCACAAACCGGGGAGCTGTTTTTT. The rearrangement joins TRBV5-1 to TRBJ2-2; no firm D call. Looked up from germline, CDR1 is SGHRS and CDR2 is YFSETQ. The CDR3 extends over 12 amino acids. With 3 bases removed from V and 5 bases from J, the gap between germline ends came to 5 bases.

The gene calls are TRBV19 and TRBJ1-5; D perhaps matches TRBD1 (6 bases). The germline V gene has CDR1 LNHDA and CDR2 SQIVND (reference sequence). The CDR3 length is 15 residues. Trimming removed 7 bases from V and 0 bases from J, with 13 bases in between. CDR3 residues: CASIPGTPSNQPQHF. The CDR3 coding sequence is TGTGCCAGTATCCCCGGGACACCTAGCAATCAGCCCCAGCATTTT.

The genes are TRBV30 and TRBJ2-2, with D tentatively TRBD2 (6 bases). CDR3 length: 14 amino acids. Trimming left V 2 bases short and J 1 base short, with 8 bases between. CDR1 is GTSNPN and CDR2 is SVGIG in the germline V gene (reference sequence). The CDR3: CAWSNGRNTGELFF. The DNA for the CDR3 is TGTGCCTGGAGTAACGGGAGGAACACCGGGGAGCTGTTTTTT.

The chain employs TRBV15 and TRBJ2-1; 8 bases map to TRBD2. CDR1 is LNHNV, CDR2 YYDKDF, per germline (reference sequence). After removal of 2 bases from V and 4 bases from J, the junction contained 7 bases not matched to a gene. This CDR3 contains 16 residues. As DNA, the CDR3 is TGTGCCACCAGCAGACGAAGCGGGAGTGATTACAATGAGCAGTTCTTC. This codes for CATSRRSGSDYNEQFF.

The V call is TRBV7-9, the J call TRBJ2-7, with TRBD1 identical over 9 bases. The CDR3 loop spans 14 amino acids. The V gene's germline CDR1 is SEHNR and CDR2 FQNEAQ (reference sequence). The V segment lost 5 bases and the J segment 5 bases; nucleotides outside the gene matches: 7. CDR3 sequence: CASSLDRGYHEQYF. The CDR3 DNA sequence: TGTGCCAGCAGCCTAGACAGGGGGTATCACGAGCAGTACTTC.

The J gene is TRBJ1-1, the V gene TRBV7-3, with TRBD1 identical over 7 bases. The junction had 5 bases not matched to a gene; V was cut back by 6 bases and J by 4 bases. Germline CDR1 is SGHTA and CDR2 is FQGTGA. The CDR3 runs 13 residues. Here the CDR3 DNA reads TGTGCCAGCAGTCGAACAGGGGTCACTGAAGCTTTCTTT. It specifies CASSRTGVTEAFF.

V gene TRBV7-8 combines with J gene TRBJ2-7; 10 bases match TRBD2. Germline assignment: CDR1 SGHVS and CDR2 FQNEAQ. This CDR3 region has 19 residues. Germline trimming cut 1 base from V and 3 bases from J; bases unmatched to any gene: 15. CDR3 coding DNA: TGTGCCAGCAGCTTAGGCATCCCCGCGGCTAGCGGGGGAGTCTACGAGCAGTACTTC. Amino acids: CASSLGIPAASGGVYEQYF.

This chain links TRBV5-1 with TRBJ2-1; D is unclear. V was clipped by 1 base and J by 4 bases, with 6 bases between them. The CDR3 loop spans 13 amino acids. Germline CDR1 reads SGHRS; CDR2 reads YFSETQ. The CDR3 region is CASSLPPYNEQFF. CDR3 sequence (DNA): TGCGCCAGCAGCTTGCCCCCGTACAATGAGCAGTTCTTC.